Shown below are 5 T cell receptor beta chains from a single sample sequenced in a study of T cells after yellow fever vaccination (dated by TCRdb to the late 2010s). To prepare the library, 5' RACE was applied. The listed sequencing device is Illumina NovaSeq 6000. TCRdb redid the processing of the public reads, applying fastp at Q25 and MiXCR, and retained in-frame beta chains. Entries that share a CDR3 protein sequence are merged under the most common genes and DNA. Within this sample are some 160,000 distinct CDR3 sequences, with approximately 9.7% of them counted one time only. The ten largest clones represent 35% to 40% of the sample. What this sample's treatment or condition label stands for: live attenuated yellow fever vaccine strain. The sample in question was CD8+ T cells sorted from PBMCs, obtained 45 days after the yellow fever booster vaccination. Receptors were obtained from a man aged 18 to 30 who received the YFV17D yellow fever vaccine.

This rearrangement joins TRBV20-1 to TRBJ1-3; D is perhaps TRBD1 (5 bases). The CDR3 sequence is 15 residues long. Germline CDR1 DFQATT, CDR2 SNEGSKA (reference sequence). V gave up 0 bases and J gave up 2 bases, with 11 bases separating them. This CDR3 is CSARDKGNAGNTIYF. CDR3 nucleotides: TGCAGTGCTAGAGATAAGGGGAATGCTGGAAACACCATATATTTT.

This clonotype appeared a few times. The gene calls are TRBV9 and TRBJ1-4; 7 bases match TRBD1. CDR1 is SGDLS and CDR2 is YYNGEE in the germline V gene. Germline trimming cut 4 bases from V and 3 bases from J; bases unmatched to any gene: 3. The CDR3 contains 14 residues. The CDR3 spells CASSSGQANEKLFF. Written as DNA, the CDR3 is TGTGCCAGCAGCTCCGGACAGGCTAATGAAAAACTGTTTTTT.

This clonotype was seen ten or more times. The V call is TRBV27, the J call TRBJ2-3, with 7 positions matching TRBD1. CDR3 length: 15 residues. V lost 4 bases and J lost 0; bases outside the gene matches: 4. From germline, CDR1 is MNHEY and CDR2 SMNVEV (reference sequence). The CDR3 is CASSSGGRSTDTQYF. CDR3 nucleotide sequence: TGTGCCAGCAGTTCAGGGGGTCGGAGCACAGATACGCAGTATTTT.

This clonotype was found a few times. CDR3 in DNA: TGCGCCAGCAGCTCCCTAGGCACAGGGGAAAAACTGTTTTTT. Translating it yields CASSSLGTGEKLFF. This chain connects TRBV4-1 to TRBJ1-4; D is perhaps TRBD1 (6 bases). Trimming took off 5 bases at V and 8 bases at J, with 15 bases between the two ends. The CDR3 runs 14 residues. Looked up from germline, CDR1 is MGHRA and CDR2 is YSYEKL.

This clonotype was recorded a few times. This chain joins TRBV7-9 and TRBJ2-5, with 7 bases aligning to TRBD2. The CDR3 contains 18 residues. The V and J ends lost 3 bases and 1 base, in that order; junction bases with no gene match: 14. Germline assignment: CDR1 SEHNR and CDR2 FQNEAQ (reference sequence). The chain's CDR3 is CASSFLAGVRFLQETQYF. In DNA form, the CDR3 reads TGTGCCAGCAGCTTCCTGGCGGGGGTCAGGTTCCTCCAAGAGACCCAGTACTTC.